The 20 T cell receptor beta chains given below trace back to one sample, sequenced in a study of response to subunit inactivated influenza vaccine. TCRdb passed the RT-PCR reads through MiXCR, listing each CDR3 protein once. The sample lists 600,000 to 850,000 distinct CDR3 sequences, 12% to 15% occurring once. This sample comprised PBMCs from blood, obtained 14 days before vaccination. The receptor source for this set is a man between 45 and 60 years old who received an inactivated influenza vaccine.

This sequence joins TRBV5-1 and TRBJ1-1, with D unresolved. In germline, CDR1 is SGHRS, CDR2 YFSETQ. The CDR3 covers 11 residues. Trimming shortened V by 4 bases and J by 7 bases, and 8 bases separated the two germline ends. CDR3 region: CASSAGVEAFF. The CDR3 DNA sequence: TGCGCCAGCAGCGCCGGTGTTGAAGCTTTCTTT.

This clonotype was seen only a few times. CDR3 in amino acids: CASSKRVYQETQYF. The CDR3 bases are TGTGCCAGCAGCAAACGGGTCTACCAAGAGACCCAGTACTTC. The chain carries TRBV6-2 or TRBV6-3 and TRBJ2-5; D ambiguous. Trimming pared 6 bases from V and 0 bases from J, leaving 11 bases between. This CDR3 has 14 amino acids. Germline loops: CDR1 MNHEY, CDR2 SVGEGT.

The J gene is TRBJ2-2, the V gene TRBV20-1, with a possible D match to TRBD2 (6 bases). The V end lost 6 bases, the J end lost 7 bases, and 21 bases lay between the germline ends. The CDR3 is 15 residues long. Germline assignment: CDR1 DFQATT and CDR2 SNEGSKA (reference sequence). The CDR3 region is CSAQRDSWWDGELFF. The DNA for the CDR3 is TGCAGTGCGCAACGGGACTCCTGGTGGGACGGGGAGCTGTTTTTT.

This clonotype was detected a few times. The chain couples TRBV6-2 or TRBV6-3 to TRBJ1-2; the match to TRBD1 covers 9 bases. With V trimmed by 2 bases and J by 4 bases, 5 bases remained unmatched. This CDR3 contains 15 residues. The germline V gene has CDR1 MNHEY and CDR2 SVGEGT. The CDR3 nucleotides are TGTGCCAGCAGTTACGCGGACAGGGGCATCTATGGCTACACCTTC. Protein sequence: CASSYADRGIYGYTF.

The V gene is TRBV3-1, the J gene TRBJ1-2; 7 bases are a match to TRBD1. Germline assignment: CDR1 LGHDT and CDR2 YNNKEL (reference sequence). J was trimmed by 2 bases and V by 4 bases; bases with no gene match: 4. This CDR3 has 14 amino acids. The DNA for the CDR3 is TGTGCCAGCAGCCCCACGGGACAGAACTATGGCTACACCTTC. Amino acid sequence: CASSPTGQNYGYTF.

The DNA for the CDR3 is TGTGCCAGCTCCTCGCGTGGCGGTTCTAGCACAGATACGCAGTATTTT. It is translated as CASSSRGGSSTDTQYF. The chain employs TRBV18 and TRBJ2-3; D ambiguous. Trimming shortened V by 6 bases and J by 0 bases, and 16 bases separated the two germline ends. Germline values: CDR1 KGHSH, CDR2 LQKENI. The CDR3 is 16 residues long. Full variable domain (rest looked up from reference TRBV18 and TRBJ2-3): NAGVMQNPRHLVRRRGQEARLRCSPMKGHSHVYWYRQLPEEGLKFMVYLQKENIIDESGMPKERFSAEFPKEGPSILRIQQVVRGDSAAYFCASSSRGGSSTDTQYFGPGTRLTVL.

This clonotype was picked up a small number of times. The V gene is TRBV20-1, the J gene TRBJ1-1; D not resolved. The CDR3 spans 14 residues. The V and J ends lost 1 base and 2 bases respectively, with 11 bases between them. Per germline, CDR1 DFQATT and CDR2 SNEGSKA (reference sequence). In DNA, the CDR3 is TGCAGTGCTAGAGTAAAGGGTCGAAACACTGAAGCTTTCTTT. Translating gives CSARVKGRNTEAFF.

The CDR3 coding sequence is TGTGCCAGCATCTACAGGGGGACAGATACGCAGTATTTT. Amino acid sequence: CASIYRGTDTQYF. This chain connects TRBV6-1 to TRBJ2-3, with 8 bases that match TRBD1. The CDR3 runs 13 residues. CDR1 MNHNS and CDR2 SASEGT come from the germline V gene. The ends lost 7 bases at V and 3 bases at J; junction bases unmatched: 3.

The J gene is TRBJ2-7, the V gene TRBV7-8; TRBD1 matches at 8 bases. The germline CDR1 and CDR2 sequences are SGHVS and FQNEAQ. The junction had 14 bases not matched to a gene; V was cut back by 10 bases and J by 3 bases. The CDR3 is 15 residues long. In nucleotides, the CDR3 is TGTGCCACAAAGTCCGGGACAGGTTTTGGCTACGAGCAGTACTTC. Amino acids: CATKSGTGFGYEQYF.

This clonotype was recorded a few times. The chain recombines TRBV6-2 or TRBV6-3 with TRBJ2-4; D gene uncertain. Trimming took 1 base from V and 0 from J, leaving 4 bases between them. The CDR3 loop spans 14 amino acids. Germline V gene lookup returns CDR1 MNHEY and CDR2 SVGEGT. CDR3 nucleotide sequence: TGTGCCAGCAGTTACTTTCTAGCCAAAAACATTCAGTACTTC. The encoded protein is CASSYFLAKNIQYF.

This clonotype was observed a handful of times. This chain links TRBV19 with TRBJ2-6; a possible D gene is TRBD1 (5 bases). Germline V CDR1 and CDR2: LNHDA, SQIVND (reference sequence). The CDR3 has 15 residues. Trimming took 5 bases from V and 4 from J, leaving 12 bases between them. The CDR3 DNA reads TGTGCCAGTAGTTCTCCAGGGCCCGGGGCCAACGTCCTGACTTTC. This sequence encodes CASSSPGPGANVLTF.

The table lists this clonotype with a few counts. This rearrangement joins TRBV3-1 to TRBJ1-1; D unclear. Germline CDR1 reads LGHDT; CDR2 reads YNNKEL (reference sequence). This CDR3 has 13 amino acids. Trimming cost V 0 bases and J 8 bases, with 10 bases left between them. CDR3 in amino acids: CASSQEGEREAFF. As DNA, the CDR3 is TGTGCCAGCAGCCAAGAAGGCGAAAGGGAAGCTTTCTTT.

This chain joins TRBV12-3 or TRBV12-4 and TRBJ2-4; possibly TRBD1 or TRBD2 for D (5 bases each). With 0 bases removed from V and 8 bases from J, the gap between germline ends came to 14 bases. The CDR3 consists of 15 residues. The CDR3 loop reads CASSLARGRGDIQYF. For the CDR3, the DNA is TGTGCCAGCAGTTTAGCGCGTGGGAGAGGGGACATTCAGTACTTC.

The rearrangement uses TRBV27 and TRBJ2-5; 8 positions agree with TRBD1. CDR1 is MNHEY, CDR2 SMNVEV, per germline (reference sequence). The CDR3 length is 16 residues. Unmatched junction bases numbered 11, after V lost 5 bases and J lost 3 bases. CDR3 nucleotides: TGTGCCAGCAGTCCCCCCCCGACAGGGGCTAAAGAGACCCAGTACTTC. It encodes CASSPPPTGAKETQYF.

The rearrangement uses TRBV12-3 or TRBV12-4 and TRBJ2-1; 10 positions match TRBD2. This CDR3 region has 16 residues. V lost 5 bases, J lost 4 bases, and 8 bases stayed unmatched. The CDR3 sequence is CASSGLGAGGYNEQFF. The CDR3 DNA reads as TGTGCCAGCAGTGGCCTCGGAGCGGGAGGGTACAATGAGCAGTTCTTC.

This clonotype was seen ten or more times. CDR3 nucleotide sequence: TGTGCCAGCAGTTCTCCAACAGGGTCCACCGGGGAGCTGTTTTTT. This sequence encodes CASSSPTGSTGELFF. The J gene is TRBJ2-2, the V gene TRBV12-3 or TRBV12-4; possible D gene TRBD1, 6 bases. V was shortened by 4 bases and J by 4 bases, with 13 bases between the two germline ends. The CDR3 is 15 amino acids.

In this sample, this clonotype turned up a few times. V gene TRBV6-5 combines with J gene TRBJ1-2; D remains ambiguous. The germline CDR1 and CDR2 sequences are MNHEY and SVGAGI. The V and J ends lost 0 bases and 0 bases respectively, with 11 bases between them. The CDR3 spans 16 residues. As DNA, the CDR3 is TGTGCCAGCAGTTACTCTAATCAGCGGTCTAACTATGGCTACACCTTC. Translation: CASSYSNQRSNYGYTF.

There are a few counts of this clonotype. V and J are TRBV27 and TRBJ2-3, with 10 bases aligning to TRBD1. CDR1 is MNHEY and CDR2 is SMNVEV in the germline V gene (reference sequence). The CDR3 contains 14 residues. V dropped 6 bases and J dropped 5; count of bases not matched to a gene: 5. The CDR3 DNA sequence: TGTGCCAGCAGAAGGGACAGGGGTAAAGATACGCAGTATTTT. It translates to CASRRDRGKDTQYF.

V and J are TRBV4-2 and TRBJ1-2; the match to TRBD1 covers 10 bases. The CDR3 has 16 amino acids. J lost 5 bases, V lost 4 bases, and 10 bases had no gene match. Looked up from germline, CDR1 is LGHNA and CDR2 is YNFKEQ. CDR3 sequence (DNA): TGTGCCAGCAGCCTAGCCTTCCGGGACAGGGGTTATGGCTACACCTTC. Translation: CASSLAFRDRGYGYTF.

The rearrangement links TRBV5-5 to TRBJ2-1; D gene ambiguous. Germline-derived CDR1 and CDR2 are SGHKS and YYEKEE (reference sequence). This CDR3 is 15 amino acids long. V was pared by 1 base and J by 0 bases, with 8 bases between. CDR3: CASSLFQSSYNEQFF. The CDR3 coding sequence is TGTGCCAGCAGCTTGTTCCAGAGCTCCTACAATGAGCAGTTCTTC.